The rows below give T cell receptor beta chains drawn from one sample of a study of cytomegalovirus exposure and HLA in healthy donors. Only in-frame clones appear in the TCRdb table, and some are missing; sequencing was by immunoSEQ multiplex PCR. The specimen's table records approximately 120,000 clones. Sequenced material: PBMCs. These receptors originate from a woman aged 55 to 70 in good health and CMV-seronegative. CDR3s include the opening cysteine and the closing phenylalanine or tryptophan. D genes are given only for firm matches.

>TRBV2|TRBJ1-4|TRBD1
TGTGCCACGGTCTCGGGACAGGGAAATGAAAAACTGTTTTTT
CATVSGQGNEKLFF
>TRBV2|TRBJ2-5|TRBD1
TGTGCCAGCAGTTACCGGGACAGGGGCGAGACCCAGTACTTC
CASSYRDRGETQYF
>TRBV30|TRBJ2-7|.
TGTGCCTGGAGTCGCGGGACGTGGCTCGAGCAGTGCTTC
CAWSRGTWLEQCF
>TRBV2|TRBJ1-2|TRBD1
TGTGCCAGCAGTGAAGAAACAGGGGATATCTTC
CASSEETGDIF
>TRBV10-3|TRBJ2-7|.
TGTGCCATCAGTGAGTTCACCGGGACCTACGAGCAGTACTTC
CAISEFTGTYEQYF
>TRBV21-1|TRBJ1-1|.
TGTGCCAGCAGCCGGACAGGGGAGGAGAACACTGAAGCTTTCTTT
CASSRTGEENTEAFF
>TRBV4-1|TRBJ1-4|TRBD1
TGCGCCAGCAGCCAAGGGGCCGGACAGGGCTATGAAAAACTGTTTTTT
CASSQGAGQGYEKLFF
>TRBV7-9|TRBJ1-1|.
TGTGCCAGCAGTCCCACTATTGAAGCTTTCTTT
CASSPTIEAFF
>TRBV25-1|TRBJ2-1|TRBD1
TGTGCCAGCAGTTGGGGACAGGGGTGGAGTGAGCAGTTCTTC
CASSWGQGWSEQFF
>TRBV2|TRBJ2-5|TRBD2
TGTGCCAGCAGTGATACTAGCGGTGAACAAGAGACCCAGTACTTC
CASSDTSGEQETQYF
>TRBV6-1|TRBJ1-5|.
TGTGCCAGCGGCAGTCAGGGCGACCAGCCCCAGCATTTT
CASGSQGDQPQHF
>TRBV6-5|TRBJ1-1|TRBD1
TGTGCCAGCCGCCGGGACAGAGACACTGAAGCTTTCTTT
CASRRDRDTEAFF
>TRBV14|TRBJ1-1|.
TGTGCCAGCAGCCAATTTGTCAGCACTGAAGCTTTCTTT
CASSQFVSTEAFF
>TRBV28|TRBJ2-1|TRBD1
TGTGCCAGCAGTTGGGACAGGGGACATAATGAGCAGTTCTTC
CASSWDRGHNEQFF
>TRBV28|TRBJ1-2|.
TGTGCCAGCAGTCTTTACCGAAAAGGGGGTGGCTATGGCTACACCTTC
CASSLYRKGGGYGYTF
>TRBV28|TRBJ2-7|.
TGTGCCAGCAGTTCAGGGTCCTACGAGCAGTACTTC
CASSSGSYEQYF
>TRBV30|TRBJ1-2|.
TGTGCCTGGAGTGGAGGGGGTGGCTATGGCTACACCTTC
CAWSGGGGYGYTF
>TRBV30|TRBJ2-1|.
TGTGCCTGGGCAAAGGGGGCCTACAATGAGCAGTTCTTC
CAWAKGAYNEQFF
>TRBV9|TRBJ1-4|.
TGTGCCAGCAGCGAACGGGAGCCTTTTGAAAAACTGTTTTTT
CASSEREPFEKLFF
>TRBV19|TRBJ2-1|TRBD2
TGTGCCAGTAGTCGTGAGGGACTAGCGGTCTACAATGAGCAGTTCTTC
CASSREGLAVYNEQFF